What follows are 4 T cell receptor beta chains derived from one specimen sequenced in a study of beta chain features in type 1 diabetes. The authors reverse transcribed all of the isolated RNA, so sequencing captured expressed TCRB transcripts. TCRdb's table, derived via immunoSEQ multiplex PCR, lists solely in-frame clones and lacks some. The repertoire includes approximately 150,000 clones, about 9.1% of them detected once, and 0.65% sits in the top ten. Specimen: central memory CD4+ T cells from blood. Receptors were obtained from a woman aged 40 to 50 in good health.

This clone was detected only a few times. The chain is built from TRBV9 and TRBJ2-2, with a weak D call TRBD1 (5 bases). Trimming cost V 5 bases and J 3 bases, with 14 bases left between them. The CDR3 has 15 amino acids. Germline CDR1 SGDLS, CDR2 YYNGEE. The CDR3 coding sequence is TGTGCCAGCAGAAGGGGCACTGCCGACACCGGGGAGCTGTTTTTT. Its translation: CASRRGTADTGELFF.

The sample holds a few counts of this clone. This chain joins TRBV2 and TRBJ2-2; 9 bases align to TRBD2. The V and J ends lost 7 bases and 7 bases, in that order; junction bases with no gene match: 4. This CDR3 has 13 amino acids. Germline CDR1 reads SNHLY; CDR2 reads FYNNEI. The CDR3 DNA follows: TGTGCCAGCATTTTGCGGGGGGGCGGGGAGCTGTTTTTT. This encodes CASILRGGGELFF.

This sequence joins TRBV19 and TRBJ1-6; 7 bases agree with TRBD1. CDR3 length equals 14 residues. Germline CDR1 LNHDA, CDR2 SQIVND (reference sequence). J gave up 8 bases and V 5 bases, and 6 bases lay outside the gene matches. The CDR3 DNA reads TGTGCCAGTAGTTCCCGGGACAGTCATTCACCCCTCCACTTT. This sequence encodes CASSSRDSHSPLHF.

This clone was observed a few times. The chain has TRBV5-1 and TRBJ1-6; no definite D call. The ends were cut back, 0 bases at V and 7 bases at J, with 8 bases in the middle. This CDR3 spans 14 amino acids. Germline CDR1 SGHRS, CDR2 YFSETQ. CDR3 in amino acids: CASSLDQLNSPLHF. The CDR3, as DNA: TGCGCCAGCAGCTTGGATCAGTTAAATTCACCCCTCCACTTT.